This TCR beta chain appears in the sequencing data of a study of T cells in Graves' hyperthyroidism and ophthalmopathy. This clonotype was recorded many times. TCR beta CDR3 sequences were amplified from RNA transcripts. HTBI primers were used for first-round RT-PCR of the TCR CDR3. A single record per CDR3 protein comes from TCRdb applying MiXCR to the multiplex PCR reads. The sample includes about 530,000 distinct CDR3 sequences, approximately 17% seen only once; the top ten take roughly a sixth. This sequence was found in a woman aged 18-29 years with Graves' ophthalmopathy. Sequencing was performed on blood.

CDR3 protein: CASSLGGGSNEQFF. The CDR3, as DNA: TGTGCCAGCAGTTTAGGCGGGGGGTCCAATGAGCAGTTCTTC. The rearrangement links TRBV12-3 or TRBV12-4 to TRBJ2-1; 8 nucleotides agree with TRBD2. The CDR3 sequence is 14 residues long. The trim removed 1 base at V and 6 bases at J, leaving 2 bases unmatched.